This T cell receptor beta chain was identified in a study of long-term antiretroviral therapy in people with HIV (dated by TCRdb to between 2021 and 2023). With respect to the entire study: Collection of the earliest samples took place about a decade ahead of the 2015 WHO recommendation for immediate ART, at a time when ART was typically delayed until CD4 counts fell. A retrospective serial study tested whether changes in peripheral blood TRB repertoire composition and diversity were associated with ART initiation and durable HIV suppression. The cohort contributed fewer than 200 cryopreserved PBMC samples from 30 adults with confirmed HIV infection, collected serially over a mean of around 6 years (range 1-12). Of the roughly 30 participants with HIV, roughly 10 were female. No cross-contamination during QIAcube processing was seen in test extractions of a monoclonal T-cell line run alongside around 31 polyclonal samples. The full study reports these points: Samples dated from about 2003 to 2018, and the ART regimens used may be less effective than current ones. At every time point, the repertoire was dominated by expanded TRB clones first identified before ART initiation, although this dominance fluctuated and, in many PLHIV, declined after ART. CDR3 length ranges in HIV repertoires were narrower than in controls, and network structure suggested an antigen-experienced repertoire with only a slight naive shift after ART. A significant increase in TRB diversity was found to be associated with ART initiation, although TRB diversity was observed to remain significantly below that of transplant donor controls even after long-term ART. Inferences about post-ART repertoire changes were limited because no data were available on ART adherence, viral resistance or therapy changes. Limited PBMC availability meant only the TCR beta chain was sequenced, without alpha chain pairing. Because cell numbers in pre-ART samples were limited, unsorted PBMC were profiled instead of sorted CD4+ and CD8+ T cells.

The germline V gene encodes CDR1 LNHDA and CDR2 SQIVND (reference sequence). The cysteine opens and the phenylalanine closes a CDR3 of 14 amino acids. Only CDR3 DNA is held: 42 bases, read in frame from base 1. V lost 5 bases and J lost 2 bases; the stretch between them is 12 bases long. To be included, a participant needed at least one PBMC sample from before ART initiation plus at least two post-ART samples. Treatment was received in the United States of America by all participants with HIV. Before DNA extraction, cryopreserved samples containing about 0.9-10 million PBMC were thawed and washed. At the time of the earliest PBMC sample, participants with HIV were aged between roughly 23 and 60 years. PBMC samples were contributed by each participant from 1-4 timepoints before ART initiation and 2-8 timepoints after ART initiation, with a median of 7 samples. Serial HIV viral load, CD4+ T-cell count, ART history and demographic data were obtained for every participant. Using a Qiagen kit on a QIAcube, genomic DNA was extracted from unsorted PBMC, with samples processed in batches of 12.

The immunoSEQ hsTCRB v3.0 assay was used at survey level resolution to sequence the TRB variable region. A depth of roughly 35,000-55,000 T-cell genomes per sample was targeted for TRB sequencing. An Illumina MiSeq with a v3 150-cycle kit was used to sequence the pooled TRB libraries. In the authors' own workflow: Analysis of repertoires was carried out in R inside a reproducible Nextflow workflow spanning QC, data transformation and analysis. LymphoSeq2, an R package for exploring AIRR-Seq data, was used to implement custom analyses. Several samples that yielded fewer than 5000 total TRB sequences were excluded, so that around 190 HIV repertoires were analyzed. Among the 188 retained HIV repertoires, approximately 57 were collected before ART initiation and about 130 were collected after ART initiation. Each repertoire was downsampled to 5000 TRB nucleotide sequences, and summary statistics were averaged across 100 downsampling iterations. TRB sequences were retained for analysis only if CDR3 regions of at least seven amino acids were present. A Shannon entropy-derived clonality score and the Gini coefficient were used to measure diversity. In the repertoire networks, any two of the top 5000 CDR3 amino acid sequences were connected whenever the two sequences differed by an edit distance of one. Antigen specificity groups and MHC restriction were predicted for TRB CDR3 amino acid sequences with GLIPH2. To flag known associations with CMV, EBV, HIV or tissue antigens, CDR3 amino acid sequences were compared against VDJdb and McPAS-TCR. Pre-ART, post-ART and control groups were compared with Wilcoxon signed-rank tests and Holm-Bonferroni correction. TCRdb obtained this table from immuneACCESS and retained in-frame rearrangements with V and J assigned. These tables miss some clones; where compared with another copy, unresolved V genes account for less than half of the shortfall, and the remainder is unexplained. The DNA was the basis for D and trimming; V, J and clone size are from that table. The sample data list 32,000 or so clones, and around 90% of these were observed just once. The top ten clonotypes cover about 8% of the sample.

About this clone: It lacks a known antigen. Nothing much larger sits one base from this clone, and base qualities are not available.

Sequences were derived from unsorted PBMCs, sampled 3.2 years before starting antiretroviral therapy. The receptor was derived from a man aged 45-60 years with HIV. This receptor chain uses TRBV19 and TRBJ1-2; the D region possibly corresponds to TRBD1 (6 bases align). The CDR3 is CASSGQDRNYGYTF. The nucleotide sequence is given as TGTGCCAGTAGTGGGCAGGACAGAAACTATGGCTACACCTTC.